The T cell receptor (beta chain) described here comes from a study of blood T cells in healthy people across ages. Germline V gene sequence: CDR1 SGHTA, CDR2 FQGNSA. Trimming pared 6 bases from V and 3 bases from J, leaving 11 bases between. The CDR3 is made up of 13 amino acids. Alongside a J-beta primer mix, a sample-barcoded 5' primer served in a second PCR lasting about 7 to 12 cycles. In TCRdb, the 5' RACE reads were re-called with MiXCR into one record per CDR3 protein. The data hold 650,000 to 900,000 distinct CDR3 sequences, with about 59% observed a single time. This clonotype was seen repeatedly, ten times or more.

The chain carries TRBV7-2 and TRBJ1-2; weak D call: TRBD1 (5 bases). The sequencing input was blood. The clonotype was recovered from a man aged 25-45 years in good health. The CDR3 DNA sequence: TGTGCCAGCAGTCTCGGGACGGACTATGGCTACACCTTC. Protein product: CASSLGTDYGYTF.